This TCR beta chain was identified during a study of T-cell memory formation after mild COVID-19. In TCRdb, the 5' RACE reads were re-called with MiXCR into one record per CDR3 protein. This table holds 350,000 to 550,000 distinct CDR3 sequences, more than 15% found once. Trimming took 4 bases from V and 7 from J, leaving 15 bases between them. There are 13 residues in the CDR3. Germline V lookup: CDR1 SGHRS, CDR2 YFSETQ. A few counts support this clonotype. The TCR comes from a man in his late teens or twenties who had mild COVID-19 (a few samples of this study predate the infection). Cell type and time point are not known. The J gene is TRBJ2-7, the V gene TRBV5-1, with D perhaps matching TRBD2 (5 bases). The sample comprised PBMCs or a T cell subset sorted from them (not recorded which). CDR3 amino acids: CASSPAGSGEQYF. The CDR3 bases are TGCGCCAGCAGCCCGGCAGGATCGGGGGAGCAGTACTTC.